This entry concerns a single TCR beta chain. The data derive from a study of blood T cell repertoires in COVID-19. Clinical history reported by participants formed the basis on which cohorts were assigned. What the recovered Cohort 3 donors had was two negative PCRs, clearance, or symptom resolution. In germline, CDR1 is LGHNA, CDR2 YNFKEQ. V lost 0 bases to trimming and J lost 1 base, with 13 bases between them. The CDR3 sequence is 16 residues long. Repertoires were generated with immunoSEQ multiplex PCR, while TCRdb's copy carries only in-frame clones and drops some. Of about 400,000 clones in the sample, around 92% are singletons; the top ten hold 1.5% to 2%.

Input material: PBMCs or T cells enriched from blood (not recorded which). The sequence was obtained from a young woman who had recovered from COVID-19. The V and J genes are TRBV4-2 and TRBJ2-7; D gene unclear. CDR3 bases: TGTGCCAGCAGCCAAGATAAGGCGGCTCTATCCTACGAGCAGTACTTC. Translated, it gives CASSQDKAALSYEQYF.